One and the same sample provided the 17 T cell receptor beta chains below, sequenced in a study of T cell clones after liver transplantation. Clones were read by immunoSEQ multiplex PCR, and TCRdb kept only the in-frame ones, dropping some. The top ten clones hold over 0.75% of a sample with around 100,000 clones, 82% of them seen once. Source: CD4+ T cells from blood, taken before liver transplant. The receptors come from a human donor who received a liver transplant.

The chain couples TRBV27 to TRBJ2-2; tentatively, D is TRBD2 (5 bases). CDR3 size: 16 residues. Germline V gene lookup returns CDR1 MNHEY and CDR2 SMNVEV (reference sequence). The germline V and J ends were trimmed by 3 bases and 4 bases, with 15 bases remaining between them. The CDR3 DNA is TGTGCCAGCAGTTTTGACCAGCGGTCAGCCACCGGGGAGCTGTTTTTT. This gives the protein CASSFDQRSATGELFF.

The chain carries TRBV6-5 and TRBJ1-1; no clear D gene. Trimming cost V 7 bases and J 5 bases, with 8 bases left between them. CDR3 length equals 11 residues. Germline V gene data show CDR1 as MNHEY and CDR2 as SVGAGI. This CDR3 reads CASKGRTEAFF. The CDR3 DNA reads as TGTGCCAGCAAGGGTCGGACTGAAGCTTTCTTT.

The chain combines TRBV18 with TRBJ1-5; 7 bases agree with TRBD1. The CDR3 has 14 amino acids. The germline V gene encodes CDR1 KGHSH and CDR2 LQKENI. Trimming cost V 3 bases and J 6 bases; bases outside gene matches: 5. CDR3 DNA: TGTGCCAGCTCACCTACAGGGGTCTCTCAGCCCCAGCATTTT. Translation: CASSPTGVSQPQHF.

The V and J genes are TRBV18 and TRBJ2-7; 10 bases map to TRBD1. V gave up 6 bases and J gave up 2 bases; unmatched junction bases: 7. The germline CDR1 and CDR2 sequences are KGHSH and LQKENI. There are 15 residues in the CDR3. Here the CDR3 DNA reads TGTGCCAGCTCCCGCAGGGACAGGGGTCCCTACGAGCAGTACTTC. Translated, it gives CASSRRDRGPYEQYF.

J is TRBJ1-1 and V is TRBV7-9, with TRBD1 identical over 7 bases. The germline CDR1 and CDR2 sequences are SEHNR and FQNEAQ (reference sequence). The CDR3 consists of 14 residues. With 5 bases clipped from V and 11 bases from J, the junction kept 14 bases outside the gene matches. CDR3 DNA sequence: TGTGCCAGCAGCGATTCACATCAGGGACAGCGGGCTTTCTTT. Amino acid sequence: CASSDSHQGQRAFF.

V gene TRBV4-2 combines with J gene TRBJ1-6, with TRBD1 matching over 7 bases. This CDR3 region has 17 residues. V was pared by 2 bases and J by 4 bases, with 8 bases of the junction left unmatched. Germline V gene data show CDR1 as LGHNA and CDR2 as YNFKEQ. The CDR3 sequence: CASSQPQGEAYNSPLHF. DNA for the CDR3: TGTGCCAGCAGCCAACCCCAGGGGGAGGCTTATAATTCACCCCTCCACTTT.

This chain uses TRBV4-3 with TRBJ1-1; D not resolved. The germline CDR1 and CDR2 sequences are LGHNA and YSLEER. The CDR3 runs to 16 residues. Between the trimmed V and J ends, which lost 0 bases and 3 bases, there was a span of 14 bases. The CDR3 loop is CASSQDRSGFHTEAFF. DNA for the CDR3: TGCGCCAGCAGCCAAGATCGGTCCGGTTTTCACACTGAAGCTTTCTTT.

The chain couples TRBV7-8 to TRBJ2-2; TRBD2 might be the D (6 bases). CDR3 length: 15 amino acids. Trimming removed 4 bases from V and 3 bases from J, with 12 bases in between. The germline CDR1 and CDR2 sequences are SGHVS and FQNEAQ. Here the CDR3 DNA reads TGTGCCAGCAGCTCCGATGGGGGGTACACCGGGGAGCTGTTTTTT. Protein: CASSSDGGYTGELFF.

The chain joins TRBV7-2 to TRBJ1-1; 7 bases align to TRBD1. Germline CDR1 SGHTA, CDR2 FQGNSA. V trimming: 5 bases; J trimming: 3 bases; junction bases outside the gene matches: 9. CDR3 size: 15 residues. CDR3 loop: CASSTSTGRHTEAFF. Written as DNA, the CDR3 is TGTGCCAGCAGCACCTCGACAGGGAGGCACACTGAAGCTTTCTTT. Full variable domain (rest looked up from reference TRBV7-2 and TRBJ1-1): GAGVSQSPSNKVTEKGKDVELRCDPISGHTALYWYRQSLGQGLEFLIYFQGNSAPDKSGLPSDRFSAERTGGSVSTLTIQRTQQEDSAVYLCASSTSTGRHTEAFFGQGTRLTVV.

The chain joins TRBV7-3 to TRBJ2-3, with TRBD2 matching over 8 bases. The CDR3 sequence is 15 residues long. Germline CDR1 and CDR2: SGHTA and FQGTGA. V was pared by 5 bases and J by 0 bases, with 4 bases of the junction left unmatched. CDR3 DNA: TGTGCCAGCAGCCCACTAGCGGCTAGCACAGATACGCAGTATTTT. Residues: CASSPLAASTDTQYF. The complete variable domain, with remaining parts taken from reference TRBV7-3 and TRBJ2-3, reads GAGVSQTPSNKVTEKGKYVELRCDPISGHTALYWYRQSLGQGPEFLIYFQGTGAADDSGLPNDRFFAVRPEGSVSTLKIQRTERGDSAVYLCASSPLAASTDTQYFGPGTRLTVL.

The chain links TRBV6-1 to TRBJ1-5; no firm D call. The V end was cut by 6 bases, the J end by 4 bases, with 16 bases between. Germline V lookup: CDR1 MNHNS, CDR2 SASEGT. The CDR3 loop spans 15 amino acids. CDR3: CASSKGTAGNQPQHF. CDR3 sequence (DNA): TGTGCCAGCAGCAAGGGAACAGCGGGTAATCAGCCCCAGCATTTT.

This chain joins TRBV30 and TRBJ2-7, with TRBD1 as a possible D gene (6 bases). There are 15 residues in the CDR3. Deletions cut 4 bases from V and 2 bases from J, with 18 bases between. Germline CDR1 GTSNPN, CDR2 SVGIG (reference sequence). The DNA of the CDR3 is TGTGCCTGGACCTACAGCACAGGGCTTCCCTACGAGCAGTACTTC. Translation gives CAWTYSTGLPYEQYF.

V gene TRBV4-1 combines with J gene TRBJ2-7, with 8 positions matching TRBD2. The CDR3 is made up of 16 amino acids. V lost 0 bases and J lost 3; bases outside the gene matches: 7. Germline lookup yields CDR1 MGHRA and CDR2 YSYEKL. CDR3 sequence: CASSQEVAGRSYEQYF. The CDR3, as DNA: TGCGCCAGCAGCCAAGAAGTAGCGGGGAGAAGCTACGAGCAGTACTTC.

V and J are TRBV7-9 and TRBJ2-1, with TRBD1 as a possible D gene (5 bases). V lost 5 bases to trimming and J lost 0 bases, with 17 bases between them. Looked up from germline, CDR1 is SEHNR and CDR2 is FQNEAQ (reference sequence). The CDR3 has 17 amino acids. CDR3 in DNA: TGTGCCAGCAGCCCCCCCTTCCGACAGAGCTCCTACAATGAGCAGTTCTTC. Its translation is CASSPPFRQSSYNEQFF.

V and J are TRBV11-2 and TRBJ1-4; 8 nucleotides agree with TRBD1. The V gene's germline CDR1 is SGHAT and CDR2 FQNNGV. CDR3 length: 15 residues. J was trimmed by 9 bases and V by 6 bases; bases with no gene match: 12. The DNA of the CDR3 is TGTGCCAGCAGACTACCAAGGACAGGGATACAAAAACTGTTTTTT. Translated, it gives CASRLPRTGIQKLFF.

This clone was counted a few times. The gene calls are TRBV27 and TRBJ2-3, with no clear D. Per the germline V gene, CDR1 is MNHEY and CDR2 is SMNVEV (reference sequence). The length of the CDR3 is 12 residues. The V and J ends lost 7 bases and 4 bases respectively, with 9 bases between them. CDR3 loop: CASTGRPDTQYF. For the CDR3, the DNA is TGTGCCAGCACCGGTCGGCCAGATACGCAGTATTTT.

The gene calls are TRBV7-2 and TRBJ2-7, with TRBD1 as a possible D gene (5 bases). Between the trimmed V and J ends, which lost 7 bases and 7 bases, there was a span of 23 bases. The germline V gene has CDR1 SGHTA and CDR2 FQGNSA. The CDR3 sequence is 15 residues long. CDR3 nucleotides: TGTGCCAGCACCTCCGTTAAAACAGGCCGCCAGGAGCAGTACTTC. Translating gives CASTSVKTGRQEQYF.